Below, one TCR beta chain is given with its context. The data originate from a study of blood T cell repertoires in COVID-19. Study as a whole: The United States, Italy and Spain provided the acute and convalescent COVID-19 samples. The cDNA or gDNA used as material had been derived from T cells, B-cell-depleted T cells, or PBMCs.

The authors' processing: Reference gene primer amplification in the assay estimated nucleated cell counts. Sequencing was performed with immunoSEQ multiplex PCR; in TCRdb, only in-frame clones are kept and a portion is missing. That table furnishes V, J and clone size, whereas the DNA furnished D and trimming. The table lists more than 150,000 clones, around 86% of them singletons. Input material: peripheral blood. The sequence was collected from a man aged 60 to 75 with COVID-19, enrolled during active disease.

CDR3 residues: CASPSSGSGNTIYF. The CDR3 DNA reads TGTGCCAGTCCGAGTTCCGGCTCTGGAAACACCATATATTTT. This chain uses TRBV19 with TRBJ1-3; D is undetermined. The CDR3 extends over 14 amino acids. V was shortened by 8 bases and J by 0 bases, with 11 bases between the two germline ends. The germline CDR1 and CDR2 sequences are LNHDA and SQIVND (reference sequence).